This note documents a single TCR beta chain sequence. Generated by immunoSEQ multiplex PCR, the TCRdb table keeps only in-frame clones and is missing some. The sample shows about 460,000 clones, about 74% of them seen only once. Looked up from germline, CDR1 is SEHNR and CDR2 is FQNEAQ (reference sequence). V lost 5 bases to trimming and J lost 7 bases; unmatched junction nucleotides: 3. CDR3 size: 14 residues. This entry belongs to a study of shared clonotypes between healthy human individuals. The receptor's source is a middle-aged woman in good health. Some clones in this sample may be carry-over from other donors' samples. V and J are TRBV7-9 and TRBJ2-1, with 12 bases lining up with TRBD2. The sequenced material came from PBMCs. CDR3 nucleotide sequence: TGTGCCAGCAGCCGGACTAGCGGGGTTAATGAGCAGTTCTTC. Encoded protein: CASSRTSGVNEQFF. The full variable domain, with the rest looked up from reference TRBV7-9 and TRBJ2-1, is DTGVSQNPRHKITKRGQNVTFRCDPISEHNRLYWYRQTLGQGPEFLTYFQNEAQLEKSRLLSDRFSAERPKGSFSTLEIQRTEQGDSAMYLCASSRTSGVNEQFFGPGTRLTVL.